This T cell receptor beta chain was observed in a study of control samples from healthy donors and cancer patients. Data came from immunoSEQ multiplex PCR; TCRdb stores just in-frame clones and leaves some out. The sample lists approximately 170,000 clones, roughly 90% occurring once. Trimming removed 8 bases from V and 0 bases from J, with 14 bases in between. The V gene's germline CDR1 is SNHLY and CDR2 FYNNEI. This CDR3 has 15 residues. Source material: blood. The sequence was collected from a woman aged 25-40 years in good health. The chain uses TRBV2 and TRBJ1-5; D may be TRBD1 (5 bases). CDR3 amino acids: CASSGTAYSNQPQHF. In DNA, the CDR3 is TGTGCCAGCTCCGGGACGGCTTATAGCAATCAGCCCCAGCATTTT.